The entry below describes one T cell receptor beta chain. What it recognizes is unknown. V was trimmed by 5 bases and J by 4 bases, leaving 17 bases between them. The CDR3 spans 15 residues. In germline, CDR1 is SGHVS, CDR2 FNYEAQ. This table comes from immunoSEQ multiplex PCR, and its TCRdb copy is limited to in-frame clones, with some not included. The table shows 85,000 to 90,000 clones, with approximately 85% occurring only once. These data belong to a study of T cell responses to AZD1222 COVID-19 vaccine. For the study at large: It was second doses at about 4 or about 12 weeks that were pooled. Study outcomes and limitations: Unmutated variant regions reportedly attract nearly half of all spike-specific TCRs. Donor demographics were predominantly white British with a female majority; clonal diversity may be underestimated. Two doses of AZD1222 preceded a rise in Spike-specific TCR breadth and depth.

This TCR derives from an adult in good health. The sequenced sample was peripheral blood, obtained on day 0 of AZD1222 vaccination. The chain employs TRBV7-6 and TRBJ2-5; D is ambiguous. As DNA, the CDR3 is TGTGCCAGCAGCCGCAATCCGACCAAACGAGAGACCCAGTACTTC. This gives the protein CASSRNPTKRETQYF.